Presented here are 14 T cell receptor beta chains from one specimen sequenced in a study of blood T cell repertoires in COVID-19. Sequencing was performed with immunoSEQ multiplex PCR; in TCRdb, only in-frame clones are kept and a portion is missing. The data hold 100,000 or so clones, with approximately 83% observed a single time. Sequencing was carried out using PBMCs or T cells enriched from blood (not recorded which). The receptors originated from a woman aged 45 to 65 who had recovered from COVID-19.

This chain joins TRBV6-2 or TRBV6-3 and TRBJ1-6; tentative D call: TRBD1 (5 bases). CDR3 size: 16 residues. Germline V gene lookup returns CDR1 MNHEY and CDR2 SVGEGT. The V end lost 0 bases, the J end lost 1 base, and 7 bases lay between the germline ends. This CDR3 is CASSYSSGSYNSPLHF. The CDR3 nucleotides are TGTGCCAGCAGTTACTCTTCAGGGTCCTATAATTCACCCCTCCACTTT.

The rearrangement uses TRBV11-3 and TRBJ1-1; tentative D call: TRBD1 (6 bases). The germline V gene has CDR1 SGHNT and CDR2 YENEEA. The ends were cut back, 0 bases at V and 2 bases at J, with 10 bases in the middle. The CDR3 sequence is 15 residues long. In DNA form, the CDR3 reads TGTGCCAGCAGCTTAGACGGGACACCTAACACTGAAGCTTTCTTT. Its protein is CASSLDGTPNTEAFF.

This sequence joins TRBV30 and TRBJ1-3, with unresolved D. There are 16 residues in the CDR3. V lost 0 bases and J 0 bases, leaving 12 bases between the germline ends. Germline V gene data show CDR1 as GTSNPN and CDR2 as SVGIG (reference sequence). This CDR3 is CAWSVLARNSGNTIYF. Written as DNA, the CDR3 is TGTGCCTGGAGTGTATTGGCCAGGAACTCTGGAAACACCATATATTTT.

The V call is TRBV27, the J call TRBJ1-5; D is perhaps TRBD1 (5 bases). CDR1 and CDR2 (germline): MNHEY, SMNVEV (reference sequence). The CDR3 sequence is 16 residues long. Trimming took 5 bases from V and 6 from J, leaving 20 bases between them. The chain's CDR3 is CASSSNPRGRGQPQHF. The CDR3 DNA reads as TGTGCCAGCAGTAGTAATCCCCGGGGGAGAGGTCAGCCCCAGCATTTT.

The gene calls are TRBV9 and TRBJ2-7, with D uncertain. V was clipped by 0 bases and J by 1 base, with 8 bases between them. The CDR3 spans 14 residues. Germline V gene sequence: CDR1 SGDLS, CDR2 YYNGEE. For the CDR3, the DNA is TGTGCCAGCAGCGTAGGTGCGAGTTCCTACGAGCAGTACTTC. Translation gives CASSVGASSYEQYF.

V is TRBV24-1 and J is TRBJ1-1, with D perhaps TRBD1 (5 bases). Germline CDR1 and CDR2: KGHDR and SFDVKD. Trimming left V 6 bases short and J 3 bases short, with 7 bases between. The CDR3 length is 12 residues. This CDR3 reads CATSKGDTEAFF. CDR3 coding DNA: TGTGCCACCAGTAAAGGGGACACTGAAGCTTTCTTT.

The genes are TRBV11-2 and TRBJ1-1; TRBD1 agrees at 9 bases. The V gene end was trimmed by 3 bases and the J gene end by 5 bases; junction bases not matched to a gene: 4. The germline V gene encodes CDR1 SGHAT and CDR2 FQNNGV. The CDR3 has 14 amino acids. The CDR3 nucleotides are TGTGCCAGCAGCTTTGACAGGGGGAGGACTGAAGCTTTCTTT. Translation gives CASSFDRGRTEAFF.

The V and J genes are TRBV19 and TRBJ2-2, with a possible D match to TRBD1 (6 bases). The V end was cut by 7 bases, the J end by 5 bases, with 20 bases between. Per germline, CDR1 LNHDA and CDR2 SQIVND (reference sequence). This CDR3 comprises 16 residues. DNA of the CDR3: TGTGCCAGTAACGACCCCCAGGGGCAGTTGACCGGGGAGCTGTTTTTT. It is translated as CASNDPQGQLTGELFF.

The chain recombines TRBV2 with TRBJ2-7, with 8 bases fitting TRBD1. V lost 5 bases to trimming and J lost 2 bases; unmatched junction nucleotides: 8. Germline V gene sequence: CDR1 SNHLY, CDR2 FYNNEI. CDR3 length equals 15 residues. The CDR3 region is CASSKQGELAYEQYF. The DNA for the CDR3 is TGTGCCAGCAGTAAACAGGGGGAATTGGCCTACGAGCAGTACTTC. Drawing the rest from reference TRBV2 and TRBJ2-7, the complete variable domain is EPEVTQTPSHQVTQMGQEVILRCVPISNHLYFYWYRQILGQKVEFLVSFYNNEISEKSEIFDDQFSVERPDGSNFTLKIRSTKLEDSAMYFCASSKQGELAYEQYFGPGTRLTVT.

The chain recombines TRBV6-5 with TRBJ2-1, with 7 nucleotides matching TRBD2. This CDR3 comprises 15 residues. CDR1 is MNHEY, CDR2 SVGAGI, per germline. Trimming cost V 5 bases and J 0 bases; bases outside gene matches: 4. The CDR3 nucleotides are TGTGCCAGCAGTCCGCGGGGGAGCTCCTACAATGAGCAGTTCTTC. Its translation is CASSPRGSSYNEQFF.

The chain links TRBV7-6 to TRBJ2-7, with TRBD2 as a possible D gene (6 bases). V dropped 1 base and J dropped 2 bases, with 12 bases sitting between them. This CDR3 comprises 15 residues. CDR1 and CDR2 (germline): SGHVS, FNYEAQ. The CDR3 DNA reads TGTGCCAGCAGCTTAGTGGGGGGTAAGGCCTACGAGCAGTACTTC. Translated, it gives CASSLVGGKAYEQYF.

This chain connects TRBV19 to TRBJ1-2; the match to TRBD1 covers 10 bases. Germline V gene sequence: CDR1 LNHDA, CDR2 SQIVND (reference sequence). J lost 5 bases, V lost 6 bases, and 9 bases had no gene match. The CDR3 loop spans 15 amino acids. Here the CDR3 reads CASSLPGQGKYGYTF. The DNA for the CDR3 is TGTGCCAGTAGCCTTCCGGGACAGGGGAAATATGGCTACACCTTC.

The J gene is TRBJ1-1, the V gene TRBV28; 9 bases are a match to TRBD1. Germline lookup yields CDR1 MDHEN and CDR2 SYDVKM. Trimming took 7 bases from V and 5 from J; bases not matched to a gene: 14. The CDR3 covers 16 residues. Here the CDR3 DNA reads TGTGCCAGCATCGTTCGTACAGGGGGCGGGAGGACTGAAGCTTTCTTT. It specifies CASIVRTGGGRTEAFF.

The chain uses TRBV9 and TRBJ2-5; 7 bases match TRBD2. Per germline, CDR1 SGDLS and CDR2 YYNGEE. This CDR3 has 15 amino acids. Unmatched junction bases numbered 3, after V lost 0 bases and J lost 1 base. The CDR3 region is CASSVDSGGQETQYF. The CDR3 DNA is TGTGCCAGCAGCGTAGATTCGGGGGGCCAAGAGACCCAGTACTTC.